The 24 T cell receptor beta chains below were found in one sample sequenced in a study of radiotherapy plus CTLA-4 blockade in lung cancer. Some clones are missing from TCRdb's copy, which holds only in-frame ones; the method was immunoSEQ multiplex PCR. This table holds about 80,000 clones, around 80% found once. The specimen comprised peripheral blood, sampled from a patient treated with radiotherapy plus ipilimumab. These receptor sequences come from a human donor with non-small cell lung cancer who had stable disease on radiotherapy plus ipilimumab.

The rearrangement joins TRBV18 to TRBJ2-3; 7 bases align to TRBD2. The CDR3 consists of 16 residues. With V trimmed by 3 bases and J by 5 bases, 11 bases remained unmatched. The germline V gene has CDR1 KGHSH and CDR2 LQKENI. The CDR3 bases are TGTGCCAGCTCACCTCAGACTAGCTCCAGTAGAGATACGCAGTATTTT. Translating it yields CASSPQTSSSRDTQYF. The full variable domain, completed using reference TRBV18 and TRBJ2-3, is NAGVMQNPRHLVRRRGQEARLRCSPMKGHSHVYWYRQLPEEGLKFMVYLQKENIIDESGMPKERFSAEFPKEGPSILRIQQVVRGDSAAYFCASSPQTSSSRDTQYFGPGTRLTVL.

The gene calls are TRBV27 and TRBJ2-5; D assignment may be TRBD1 or TRBD2 (5 bases each). CDR3 length: 14 amino acids. Germline-derived CDR1 and CDR2 are MNHEY and SMNVEV (reference sequence). V lost 1 base and J lost 5, with 11 bases in between. CDR3 DNA: TGTGCCAGCAGTTTATTGACGGGGCGGGAGACCCAGTACTTC. Translation gives CASSLLTGRETQYF.

This chain joins TRBV28 and TRBJ2-5; D not resolved. The CDR3 loop spans 12 amino acids. Per germline, CDR1 MDHEN and CDR2 SYDVKM. Trimming stripped 6 bases from V and 5 bases from J, with 10 bases between. In nucleotides, the CDR3 is TGTGCCAGCAGCTCCGGCACGGAGACCCAGTACTTC. Protein: CASSSGTETQYF.

The rearrangement uses TRBV7-9 and TRBJ1-4, with 9 nucleotides matching TRBD1. The CDR3 runs to 14 residues. Germline CDR1 is SEHNR and CDR2 is FQNEAQ (reference sequence). The J segment lost 5 bases and the V segment lost 5 bases, leaving 3 bases of the junction unmatched. The CDR3, as DNA: TGTGCCAGCAGCCCCGGGACAGGGAATGAAAAACTGTTTTTT. As protein: CASSPGTGNEKLFF.

The sample holds a few counts of this clone. The rearrangement joins TRBV5-6 to TRBJ2-3; the match to TRBD2 covers 8 bases. This CDR3 region has 14 residues. J gave up 3 bases and V 4 bases, and 4 bases lay outside the gene matches. In germline, CDR1 is SGHDT, CDR2 YYEEEE. CDR3 residues: CASSTGLGTDTQYF. The CDR3 coding sequence is TGTGCCAGCAGCACGGGACTAGGAACAGATACGCAGTATTTT. Drawing the rest from reference TRBV5-6 and TRBJ2-3, the complete variable domain is DAGVTQSPTHLIKTRGQQVTLRCSPKSGHDTVSWYQQALGQGPQFIFQYYEEEERQRGNFPDRFSGHQFPNYSSELNVNALLLGDSALYLCASSTGLGTDTQYFGPGTRLTVL.

The table lists this clone with a few counts. This chain links TRBV2 with TRBJ2-3, with 11 bases identical to TRBD2. Looked up from germline, CDR1 is SNHLY and CDR2 is FYNNEI. CDR3 length equals 14 residues. J lost 9 bases, V lost 5 bases, and 7 bases had no gene match. In nucleotides, the CDR3 is TGTGCCAGCAGTTTCTTTAGCGGGGGGGCCACGCAGTATTTT. It is translated as CASSFFSGGATQYF.

The chain is built from TRBV11-1 and TRBJ2-2, with D perhaps matching TRBD1 or TRBD2 (5 bases each). Germline V gene lookup returns CDR1 SGHAT and CDR2 FQDESV (reference sequence). CDR3 length: 16 residues. V was clipped by 8 bases and J by 4 bases, with 20 bases between them. DNA of the CDR3: TGTGCCAGCCGCCCGGGGCAGGGATCGGGCACCGGGGAGCTGTTTTTT. Encoded protein: CASRPGQGSGTGELFF.

V usage is TRBV6-5 and J usage is TRBJ1-6; 8 nucleotides match TRBD1. Germline loops: CDR1 MNHEY, CDR2 SVGAGI. This CDR3 region has 16 residues. The V and J ends lost 0 bases and 9 bases, in that order; junction bases with no gene match: 7. In nucleotides, the CDR3 is TGTGCCAGCAGTTACTCGCAGGGGGCCTCGGCTTCACCCCTCCACTTT. This codes for CASSYSQGASASPLHF.

In nucleotides, the CDR3 is TGTGCCAGCAGCTTAAGACTAGGGGAGGGGAGTCAGCCCCAGCATTTT. The encoded protein is CASSLRLGEGSQPQHF. The chain links TRBV7-3 to TRBJ1-5; perhaps TRBD1 as D (5 bases). Germline V gene data show CDR1 as SGHTA and CDR2 as FQGTGA. The V end was cut by 1 base, the J end by 6 bases, with 16 bases between. The CDR3 is 16 residues long.

The rearrangement links TRBV5-1 to TRBJ1-6, with D unclear. V was cut by 0 bases and J by 12 bases, with 13 bases left in between. This CDR3 spans 14 amino acids. CDR1 is SGHRS, CDR2 YFSETQ, per germline. The CDR3, as DNA: TGCGCCAGCAGCTTGGAGGTCGGACTAGGACCCCTCCACTTT. The encoded protein is CASSLEVGLGPLHF.

This clone was detected only a few times. J is TRBJ1-1 and V is TRBV18; D is perhaps TRBD1 (6 bases). CDR3 length: 17 residues. Germline loops: CDR1 KGHSH, CDR2 LQKENI. V was pared by 1 base and J by 2 bases, with 17 bases between. In DNA, the CDR3 is TGTGCCAGCTCACCACTATCCACAGGGACTAAAAACACTGAAGCTTTCTTT. Protein: CASSPLSTGTKNTEAFF.

The rearrangement uses TRBV7-9 and TRBJ1-3, with no clear D. Germline V gene sequence: CDR1 SEHNR, CDR2 FQNEAQ (reference sequence). The CDR3 spans 16 residues. V lost 3 bases and J 8 bases, leaving 20 bases between the germline ends. The CDR3 sequence: CASSLTLRTVGDTIYF. In DNA form, the CDR3 reads TGTGCCAGCAGCTTGACTCTCCGCACGGTGGGAGACACCATATATTTT. The whole variable domain, filled in from reference TRBV7-9 and TRBJ1-3, reads DTGVSQNPRHKITKRGQNVTFRCDPISEHNRLYWYRQTLGQGPEFLTYFQNEAQLEKSRLLSDRFSAERPKGSFSTLEIQRTEQGDSAMYLCASSLTLRTVGDTIYFGEGSWLTVV.

In its sample, this clone was seen once. Other DNA sequences in the same sample also yield this CDR3. The chain is built from TRBV7-3 and TRBJ2-1; no firm D call. The CDR3 consists of 13 residues. With 4 bases removed from V and 5 bases from J, the gap between germline ends came to 9 bases. Germline-derived CDR1 and CDR2 are SGHTA and FQGTGA. In nucleotides, the CDR3 is TGTGCCAGCAGCTCCGGGCCCAACAATGAGCAGTTCTTC. This translates into CASSSGPNNEQFF.

The chain recombines TRBV27 with TRBJ2-7; 7 bases are shared with TRBD1. This CDR3 comprises 16 residues. The V segment lost 6 bases and the J segment 0 bases; nucleotides outside the gene matches: 11. Germline-derived CDR1 and CDR2 are MNHEY and SMNVEV (reference sequence). The CDR3 here is CASSVQGPNHSYEQYF. CDR3 nucleotide sequence: TGTGCCAGCAGCGTACAGGGGCCGAATCACTCCTACGAGCAGTACTTC.

Comments on this clone: Other DNA sequences in this sample translate to the same CDR3. This sequence joins TRBV5-1 and TRBJ2-5; 7 nucleotides align to TRBD1. Trimming at V came to 2 bases and at J to 5 bases, leaving 3 bases not matched to a gene. The CDR3 runs to 13 residues. Germline V gene sequence: CDR1 SGHRS, CDR2 YFSETQ. The DNA of the CDR3 is TGCGCCAGCAGCTTAGGGGGCGGGGAGACCCAGTACTTC. This encodes CASSLGGGETQYF.

In nucleotides, the CDR3 is TGTGCCAGCAGCGGAGGGACAGGGGTCCCAGCTAACTATGGCTACACCTTC. Translation gives CASSGGTGVPANYGYTF. The rearrangement joins TRBV7-6 to TRBJ1-2; 10 nucleotides match TRBD1. This CDR3 contains 17 residues. V shed 5 bases, J shed 0 bases, and the junction held 9 bases outside the gene matches. The germline CDR1 and CDR2 sequences are SGHVS and FNYEAQ.

The CDR3, as DNA: TGTGCCAGTAGCAAACTTAGCGGGAGCTCCTACAATGAGCAGTTCTTC. Translation gives CASSKLSGSSYNEQFF. This rearrangement joins TRBV19 to TRBJ2-1; 9 bases agree with TRBD2. The germline gives CDR1 LNHDA, CDR2 SQIVND (reference sequence). J was trimmed by 0 bases and V by 6 bases; bases with no gene match: 6. This CDR3 region has 16 residues. Drawing the rest from reference TRBV19 and TRBJ2-1, the complete variable domain is DGGITQSPKYLFRKEGQNVTLSCEQNLNHDAMYWYRQDPGQGLRLIYYSQIVNDFQKGDIAEGYSVSREKKESFPLTVTSAQKNPTAFYLCASSKLSGSSYNEQFFGPGTRLTVL.

V is TRBV4-1 and J is TRBJ2-1; D might be TRBD1 (5 bases). The CDR3 extends over 14 amino acids. Trimming took 1 base from V and 8 from J, leaving 12 bases between them. The germline V gene has CDR1 MGHRA and CDR2 YSYEKL. CDR3 DNA: TGCGCCAGCAGCCAAGCGGTTGAAGGGGATGAGCAGTTCTTC. This sequence encodes CASSQAVEGDEQFF.

The J gene is TRBJ2-2, the V gene TRBV27, with unresolved D. The CDR3 totals 14 residues. Germline CDR1 MNHEY, CDR2 SMNVEV (reference sequence). V shed 4 bases and J shed 2 bases, with 8 bases lying between them. DNA of the CDR3: TGTGCCAGCAGTTGGGCAGCAAACACCGGGGAGCTGTTTTTT. It codes for CASSWAANTGELFF.

The CDR3 region has the DNA TGTGCCAGCAGAGGGGCCAGGGGATCTGGAAACACCATATATTTT. It codes for CASRGARGSGNTIYF. The gene calls are TRBV6-5 and TRBJ1-3, with D tentatively TRBD1 (6 bases). This CDR3 spans 15 amino acids. The germline V gene encodes CDR1 MNHEY and CDR2 SVGAGI. V was clipped by 6 bases and J by 1 base, with 13 bases between them.

The chain combines TRBV28 with TRBJ2-5, with D hard to call. The CDR3 consists of 11 residues. Between the trimmed V and J ends, which lost 5 bases and 4 bases, there was a span of 5 bases. Germline V CDR1 and CDR2: MDHEN, SYDVKM. The CDR3 bases are TGTGCCAGCAGTACTCTAGAGACCCAGTACTTC. Protein: CASSTLETQYF.

As DNA, the CDR3 is TGTGCCAGTAGTAGAGACAGCCCCAATCAGCCCCAGCATTTT. It translates to CASSRDSPNQPQHF. The chain uses TRBV19 and TRBJ1-5, with a possible D match to TRBD1 (5 bases). The germline V gene encodes CDR1 LNHDA and CDR2 SQIVND (reference sequence). The CDR3 is made up of 14 amino acids. V shed 4 bases and J shed 3 bases, with 10 bases lying between them. The variable domain in full, completed from reference TRBV19 and TRBJ1-5, reads DGGITQSPKYLFRKEGQNVTLSCEQNLNHDAMYWYRQDPGQGLRLIYYSQIVNDFQKGDIAEGYSVSREKKESFPLTVTSAQKNPTAFYLCASSRDSPNQPQHFGDGTRLSIL.

This sequence joins TRBV5-1 and TRBJ2-1, with D possibly matching TRBD1 (5 bases). V was pared by 1 base and J by 0 bases, with 11 bases between. This CDR3 is built from 16 residues. The V gene's germline CDR1 is SGHRS and CDR2 YFSETQ. The CDR3 DNA sequence: TGCGCCAGCAGCTTGACAGGCGACTCCTCCTACAATGAGCAGTTCTTC. Translation gives CASSLTGDSSYNEQFF.

The chain combines TRBV28 with TRBJ2-7; 10 bases line up with TRBD1. Germline CDR1 and CDR2: MDHEN and SYDVKM. This CDR3 is built from 13 residues. The trim removed 7 bases at V and 9 bases at J, leaving 9 bases unmatched. CDR3 nucleotides: TGTGCCAGCATTTCCGGGACAGGGGTTGGGCAGTACTTC. Its protein product is CASISGTGVGQYF.